The 10 T cell receptor beta chains in this list originate from one sample, sequenced in a study of cytomegalovirus exposure and HLA in healthy donors. PCR was performed using 60 Vbeta and 13 Jbeta primers. Produced via immunoSEQ multiplex PCR; TCRdb's table is partial and in-frame only. The table includes 110,000 to 150,000 clones, approximately 80% detected once. The material sequenced was PBMCs. These receptors were obtained from a male donor in good health and CMV-seronegative.

The V and J genes are TRBV7-9 and TRBJ2-5; tentative D call: TRBD1 (5 bases). The V gene's germline CDR1 is SEHNR and CDR2 FQNEAQ (reference sequence). The CDR3 has 14 residues. Trimming pared 2 bases from V and 5 bases from J, leaving 12 bases between. CDR3 region: CASSLLGAGETQYF. Written as DNA, the CDR3 is TGTGCCAGCAGCTTACTAGGGGCCGGGGAGACCCAGTACTTC.

This clone was found once. The chain recombines TRBV19 with TRBJ2-4; possible D gene TRBD1, 5 bases. V was pared by 1 base and J by 0 bases, with 13 bases between. Germline loops: CDR1 LNHDA, CDR2 SQIVND (reference sequence). CDR3 length: 17 residues. As DNA, the CDR3 is TGTGCCAGTAGTATAGTTCGGAAAGGGGAAGCCAAAAACATTCAGTACTTC. Amino acids: CASSIVRKGEAKNIQYF.

The chain is built from TRBV6-5 and TRBJ2-7; D may be TRBD1 (5 bases). This CDR3 spans 13 amino acids. V was cut by 0 bases and J by 2 bases, with 5 bases left in between. From germline, CDR1 is MNHEY and CDR2 SVGAGI. The CDR3: CASSYSQAYEQYF. The CDR3 region has the DNA TGTGCCAGCAGTTACTCACAGGCCTACGAGCAGTACTTC.

The genes are TRBV7-3 and TRBJ2-7; 9 bases are shared with TRBD1. The CDR3 covers 16 residues. Trimming at V came to 3 bases and at J to 5 bases, leaving 11 bases not matched to a gene. CDR1 and CDR2 from the germline V gene are SGHTA and FQGTGA. CDR3 residues: CASSFTPGTGFDEQYF. Here the CDR3 DNA reads TGTGCCAGCAGCTTTACCCCCGGGACAGGGTTCGACGAGCAGTACTTC.

The chain links TRBV28 to TRBJ1-5, with D perhaps TRBD1 (6 bases). Trimming left V 5 bases short and J 3 bases short, with 11 bases between. The CDR3 consists of 14 residues. Per the germline V gene, CDR1 is MDHEN and CDR2 is SYDVKM. The CDR3 sequence: CASSESGVNQPQHF. The DNA for the CDR3 is TGTGCCAGCAGTGAGTCAGGGGTCAATCAGCCCCAGCATTTT.

The chain is built from TRBV7-3 and TRBJ2-1; 8 bases are shared with TRBD2. Germline assignment: CDR1 SGHTA and CDR2 FQGTGA. Trimming at V came to 5 bases and at J to 4 bases, leaving 10 bases not matched to a gene. CDR3 length: 16 residues. In nucleotides, the CDR3 is TGTGCCAGCAGCGCCTCGGGACTAGTTGGATACAATGAGCAGTTCTTC. Translation: CASSASGLVGYNEQFF.

The rearrangement uses TRBV18 and TRBJ2-7; 10 positions match TRBD2. The CDR3 extends over 16 amino acids. With V trimmed by 4 bases and J by 4 bases, 10 bases remained unmatched. The germline gives CDR1 KGHSH, CDR2 LQKENI. DNA for the CDR3: TGTGCCAGCTCACAAAACCTAGCGGGAGTAGGATACGAGCAGTACTTC. Its translation: CASSQNLAGVGYEQYF.

The chain combines TRBV7-3 with TRBJ2-7, with 10 bases matching TRBD1. In germline, CDR1 is SGHTA, CDR2 FQGTGA. Trimming at V came to 4 bases and at J to 4 bases, leaving 7 bases not matched to a gene. This CDR3 is 15 amino acids long. The CDR3 sequence is CASSSTGGSFYEQYF. As DNA, the CDR3 is TGTGCCAGCAGCTCGACAGGGGGCTCTTTTTACGAGCAGTACTTC.

This sequence joins TRBV19 and TRBJ1-1, with 7 positions matching TRBD1. CDR1 and CDR2 (germline): LNHDA, SQIVND (reference sequence). This CDR3 region has 15 residues. Trimming removed 5 bases from V and 0 bases from J; junction bases left unmatched: 6. CDR3 sequence: CASSAMDRLNTEAFF. The DNA of the CDR3 is TGTGCCAGTAGTGCCATGGACAGGTTGAACACTGAAGCTTTCTTT.

The rearrangement uses TRBV27 and TRBJ2-1; D perhaps matches TRBD1 (5 bases). Germline lookup yields CDR1 MNHEY and CDR2 SMNVEV (reference sequence). This CDR3 is built from 15 residues. V lost 5 bases to trimming and J lost 0 bases, with 11 bases between them. CDR3 in DNA: TGTGCCAGCAGTCTAGACAGCTTCTCCTACAATGAGCAGTTCTTC. Protein sequence: CASSLDSFSYNEQFF.